Sequencing of this T cell receptor (beta chain) was carried out in a study of blood T cell repertoires in COVID-19. Study-wide background: The United States, Italy and Spain supplied acute and convalescent COVID-19 samples. Sample material is recorded as cDNA or gDNA derived from T cells, B-cell-depleted T cells, or PBMCs.

Germline-derived CDR1 and CDR2 are LGHDT and YNNKEL (reference sequence). Trimming removed 0 bases from V and 9 bases from J, with 12 bases in between. The CDR3 is made up of 15 amino acids. Original handling: The authors estimated nucleated cell counts from reference gene primer amplification. This table comes from immunoSEQ multiplex PCR, and its TCRdb copy is limited to in-frame clones, with some not included. V, J and clone size derive from that table, while D and trimming were established from the DNA sequence. The sample lists over 85,000 clones; roughly four fifths were seen once. The sequence came from a woman aged 70 to 79 with acute or convalescent COVID-19. Sample: peripheral blood. The chain links TRBV3-1 (or the pseudogene TRBV3-2) to TRBJ1-6; weak D call: TRBD1 (5 bases). CDR3 nucleotides: TGTGCCAGCAGCCAAGATTCACAGGTAACTTCACCCCTCCACTTT. Protein product: CASSQDSQVTSPLHF.